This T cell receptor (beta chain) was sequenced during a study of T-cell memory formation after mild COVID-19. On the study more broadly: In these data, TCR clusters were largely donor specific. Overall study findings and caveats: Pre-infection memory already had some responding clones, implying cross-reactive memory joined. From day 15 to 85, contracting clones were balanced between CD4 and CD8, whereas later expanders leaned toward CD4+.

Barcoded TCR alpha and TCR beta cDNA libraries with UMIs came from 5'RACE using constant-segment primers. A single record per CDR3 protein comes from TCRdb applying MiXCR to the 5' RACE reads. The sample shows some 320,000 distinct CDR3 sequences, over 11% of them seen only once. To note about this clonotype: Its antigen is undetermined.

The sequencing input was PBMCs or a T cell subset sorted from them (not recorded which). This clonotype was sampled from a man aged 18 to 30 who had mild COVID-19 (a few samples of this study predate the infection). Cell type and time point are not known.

CDR3 sequence reads: CASSAGTSGYNEQFF. The CDR3 DNA follows: TGTGCCAGCTCTGCCGGGACTAGCGGCTACAATGAGCAGTTCTTC. The V gene is TRBV11-2, the J gene TRBJ2-1; 11 bases match TRBD2. Germline CDR1 and CDR2: SGHAT and FQNNGV. The ends lost 8 bases at V and 3 bases at J; junction bases unmatched: 6. The CDR3 has 15 amino acids.